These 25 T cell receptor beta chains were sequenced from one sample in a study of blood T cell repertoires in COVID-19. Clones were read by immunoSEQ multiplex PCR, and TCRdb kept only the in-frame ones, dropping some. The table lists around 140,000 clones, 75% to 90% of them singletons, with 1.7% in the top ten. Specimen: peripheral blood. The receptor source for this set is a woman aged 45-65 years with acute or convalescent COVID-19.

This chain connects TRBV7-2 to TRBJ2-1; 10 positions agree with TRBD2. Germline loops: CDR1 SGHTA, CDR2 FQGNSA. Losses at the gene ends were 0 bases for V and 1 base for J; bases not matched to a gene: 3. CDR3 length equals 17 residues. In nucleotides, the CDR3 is TGTGCCAGCAGCTTAGCGGGTAGCGGGGGGTCCTACAATGAGCAGTTCTTC. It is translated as CASSLAGSGGSYNEQFF.

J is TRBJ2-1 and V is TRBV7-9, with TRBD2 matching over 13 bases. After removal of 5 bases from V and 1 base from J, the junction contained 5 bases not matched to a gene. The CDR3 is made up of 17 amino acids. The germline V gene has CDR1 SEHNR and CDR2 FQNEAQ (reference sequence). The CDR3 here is CASSPLAGGGSYNEQFF. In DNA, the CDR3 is TGTGCCAGCAGCCCACTAGCGGGAGGGGGTTCCTACAATGAGCAGTTCTTC.

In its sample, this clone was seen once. The CDR3: CASSSTGSYGYTF. CDR3 coding DNA: TGTGCCAGCAGTTCGACAGGGAGCTATGGCTACACCTTC. The chain uses TRBV25-1 and TRBJ1-2; 7 bases map to TRBD1. V lost 5 bases and J lost 4; bases outside the gene matches: 4. Germline V CDR1 and CDR2: MGHDK, SYGVNS. The CDR3 is made up of 13 amino acids.

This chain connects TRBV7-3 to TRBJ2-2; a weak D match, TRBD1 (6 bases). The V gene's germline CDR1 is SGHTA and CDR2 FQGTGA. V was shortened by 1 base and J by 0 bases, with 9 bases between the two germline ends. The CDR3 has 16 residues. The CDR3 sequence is CASSLNYRANTGELFF. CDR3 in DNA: TGTGCCAGCAGCTTAAATTACAGGGCGAACACCGGGGAGCTGTTTTTT.

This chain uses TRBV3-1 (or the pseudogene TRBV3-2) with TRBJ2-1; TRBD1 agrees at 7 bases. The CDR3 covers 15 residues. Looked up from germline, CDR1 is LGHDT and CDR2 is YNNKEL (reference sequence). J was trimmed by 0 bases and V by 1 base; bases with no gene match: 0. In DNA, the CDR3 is TGTGCCAGCAGCCAAGGACAGGGCTCCTACAATGAGCAGTTCTTC. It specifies CASSQGQGSYNEQFF.

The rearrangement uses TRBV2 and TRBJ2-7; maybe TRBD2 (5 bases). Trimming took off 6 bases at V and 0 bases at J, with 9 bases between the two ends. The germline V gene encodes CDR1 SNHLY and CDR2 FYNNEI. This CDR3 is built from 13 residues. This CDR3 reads CASRIGSSYEQYF. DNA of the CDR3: TGTGCCAGCAGGATAGGGAGCTCCTACGAGCAGTACTTC.

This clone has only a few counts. CDR3 in DNA: TGTGCCAGCAGCCAAGTTGACAGGGGACGGGGCTACACCTTC. It yields the protein CASSQVDRGRGYTF. The rearrangement uses TRBV3-1 (or the pseudogene TRBV3-2) and TRBJ1-2; 8 bases are shared with TRBD1. Germline V gives CDR1 LGHDT, CDR2 YNNKEL (reference sequence). The CDR3 consists of 14 residues. V lost 1 base to trimming and J lost 8 bases; unmatched junction nucleotides: 6.

CDR3: CASSPGTGPYNEQFF. The CDR3, as DNA: TGTGCCAGCAGTCCCGGGACAGGACCTTACAATGAGCAGTTCTTC. V usage is TRBV2 and J usage is TRBJ2-1; 8 bases agree with TRBD1. V trimming: 5 bases; J trimming: 4 bases; junction bases outside the gene matches: 7. Germline CDR1 is SNHLY and CDR2 is FYNNEI. The CDR3 length is 15 residues.

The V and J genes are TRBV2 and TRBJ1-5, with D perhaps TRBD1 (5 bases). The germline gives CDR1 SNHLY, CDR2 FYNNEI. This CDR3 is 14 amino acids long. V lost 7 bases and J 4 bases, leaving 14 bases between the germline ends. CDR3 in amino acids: CASTILQGNQPQHF. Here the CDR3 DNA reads TGTGCCAGCACTATACTCCAGGGAAATCAGCCCCAGCATTTT.

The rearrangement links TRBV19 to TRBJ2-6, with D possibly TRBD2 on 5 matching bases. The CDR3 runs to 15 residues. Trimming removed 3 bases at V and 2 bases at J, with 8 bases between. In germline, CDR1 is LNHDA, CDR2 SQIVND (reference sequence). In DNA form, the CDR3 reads TGTGCCAGTAGTATGGAGGTTGCTGGGGCCAACGTCCTGACTTTC. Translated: CASSMEVAGANVLTF.

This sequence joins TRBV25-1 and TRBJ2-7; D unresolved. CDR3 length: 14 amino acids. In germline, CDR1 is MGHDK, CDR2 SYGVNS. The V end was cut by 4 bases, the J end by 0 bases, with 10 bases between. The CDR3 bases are TGTGCCAGCAGTGGCCTACAGAGCTCCTACGAGCAGTACTTC. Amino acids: CASSGLQSSYEQYF.

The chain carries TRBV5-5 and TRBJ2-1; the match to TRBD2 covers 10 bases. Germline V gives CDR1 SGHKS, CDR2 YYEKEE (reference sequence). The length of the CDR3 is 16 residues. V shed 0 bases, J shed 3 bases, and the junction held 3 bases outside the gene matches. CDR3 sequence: CASSLVGLAVYNEQFF. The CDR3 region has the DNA TGTGCCAGCAGCTTGGTAGGACTAGCGGTCTACAATGAGCAGTTCTTC.

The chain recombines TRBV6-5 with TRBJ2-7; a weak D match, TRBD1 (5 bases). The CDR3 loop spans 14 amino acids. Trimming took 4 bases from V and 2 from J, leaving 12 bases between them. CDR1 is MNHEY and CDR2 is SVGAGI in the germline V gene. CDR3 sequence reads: CASSFTQGTYEQYF. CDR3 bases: TGTGCCAGCAGTTTTACCCAGGGTACCTACGAGCAGTACTTC.

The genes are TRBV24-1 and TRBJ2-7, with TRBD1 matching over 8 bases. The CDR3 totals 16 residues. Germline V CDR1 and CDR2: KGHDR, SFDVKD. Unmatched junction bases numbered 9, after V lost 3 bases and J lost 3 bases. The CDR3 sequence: CATSDTSGTGVYEQYF. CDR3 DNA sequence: TGTGCCACCAGTGATACCTCCGGGACAGGAGTCTACGAGCAGTACTTC.

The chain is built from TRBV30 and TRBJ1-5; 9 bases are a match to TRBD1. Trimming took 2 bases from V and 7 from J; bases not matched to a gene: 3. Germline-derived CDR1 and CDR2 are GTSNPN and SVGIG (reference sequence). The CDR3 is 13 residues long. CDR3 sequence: CAWSKTGGQPQHF. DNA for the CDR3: TGTGCCTGGAGTAAGACAGGGGGGCAGCCCCAGCATTTT.

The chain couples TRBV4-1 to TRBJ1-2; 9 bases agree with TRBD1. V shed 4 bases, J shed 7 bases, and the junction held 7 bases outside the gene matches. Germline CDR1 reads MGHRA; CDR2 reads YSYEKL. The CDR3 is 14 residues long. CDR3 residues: CASSPDRGKGGYTF. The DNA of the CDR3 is TGCGCCAGCAGCCCCGACAGGGGGAAGGGTGGCTACACCTTC.

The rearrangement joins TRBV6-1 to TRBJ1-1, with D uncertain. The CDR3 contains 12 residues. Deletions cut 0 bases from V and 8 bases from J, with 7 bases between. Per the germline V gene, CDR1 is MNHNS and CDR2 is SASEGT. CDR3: CASSEARREAFF. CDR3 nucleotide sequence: TGTGCCAGCAGTGAAGCAAGGCGGGAAGCTTTCTTT.

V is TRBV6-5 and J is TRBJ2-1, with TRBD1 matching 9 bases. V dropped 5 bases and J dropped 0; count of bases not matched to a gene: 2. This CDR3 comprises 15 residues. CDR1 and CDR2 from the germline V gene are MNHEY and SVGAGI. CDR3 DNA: TGTGCCAGCAGTCGGACAGGGGTCTCCTACAATGAGCAGTTCTTC. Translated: CASSRTGVSYNEQFF.

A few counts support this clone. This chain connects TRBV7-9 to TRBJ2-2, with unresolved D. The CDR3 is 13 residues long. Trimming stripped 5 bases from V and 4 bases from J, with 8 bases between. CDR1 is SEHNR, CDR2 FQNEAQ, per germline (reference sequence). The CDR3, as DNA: TGTGCCAGCAGCCCGACAATCACCGGGGAGCTGTTTTTT. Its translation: CASSPTITGELFF.

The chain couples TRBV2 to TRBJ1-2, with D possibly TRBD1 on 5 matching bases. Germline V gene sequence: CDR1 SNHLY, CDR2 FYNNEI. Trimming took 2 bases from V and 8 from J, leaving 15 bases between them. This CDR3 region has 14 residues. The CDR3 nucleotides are TGTGCCAGCAGTGAATTGGGTCAGGGTACGGGCTACACCTTC. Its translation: CASSELGQGTGYTF.

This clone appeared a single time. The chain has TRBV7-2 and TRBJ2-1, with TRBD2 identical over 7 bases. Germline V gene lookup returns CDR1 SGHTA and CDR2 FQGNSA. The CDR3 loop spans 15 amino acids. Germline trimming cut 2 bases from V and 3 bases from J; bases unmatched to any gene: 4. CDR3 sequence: CASSLSGTIYNEQFF. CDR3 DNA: TGTGCCAGCAGCTTAAGCGGGACGATCTACAATGAGCAGTTCTTC.

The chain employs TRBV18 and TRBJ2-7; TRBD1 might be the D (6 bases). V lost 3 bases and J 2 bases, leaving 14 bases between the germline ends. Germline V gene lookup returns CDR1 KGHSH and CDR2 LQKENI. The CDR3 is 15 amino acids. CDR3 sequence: CASSPAGKGAYEQYF. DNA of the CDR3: TGTGCCAGCTCACCCGCCGGTAAGGGGGCCTACGAGCAGTACTTC.

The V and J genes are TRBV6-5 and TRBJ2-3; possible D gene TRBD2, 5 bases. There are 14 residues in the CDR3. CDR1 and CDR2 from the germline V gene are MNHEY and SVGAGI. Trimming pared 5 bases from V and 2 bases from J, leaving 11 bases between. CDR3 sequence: CASSLVGVTDTQYF. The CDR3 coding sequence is TGTGCCAGCAGTCTAGTCGGGGTCACAGATACGCAGTATTTT.

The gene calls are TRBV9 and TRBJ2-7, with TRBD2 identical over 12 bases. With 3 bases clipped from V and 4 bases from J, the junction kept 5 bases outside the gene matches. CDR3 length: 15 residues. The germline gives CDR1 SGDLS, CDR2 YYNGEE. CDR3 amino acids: CASSGGTSGPYEQYF. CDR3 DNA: TGTGCCAGCAGCGGAGGGACTAGCGGGCCTTACGAGCAGTACTTC.

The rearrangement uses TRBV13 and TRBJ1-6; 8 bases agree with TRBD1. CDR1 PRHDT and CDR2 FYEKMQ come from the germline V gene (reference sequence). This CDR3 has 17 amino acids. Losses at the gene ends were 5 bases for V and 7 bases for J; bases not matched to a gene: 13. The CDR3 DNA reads TGTGCCAGCAGCAATAGTGCGGCAGGGGGCTGGAATTCACCCCTCCACTTT. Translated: CASSNSAAGGWNSPLHF.